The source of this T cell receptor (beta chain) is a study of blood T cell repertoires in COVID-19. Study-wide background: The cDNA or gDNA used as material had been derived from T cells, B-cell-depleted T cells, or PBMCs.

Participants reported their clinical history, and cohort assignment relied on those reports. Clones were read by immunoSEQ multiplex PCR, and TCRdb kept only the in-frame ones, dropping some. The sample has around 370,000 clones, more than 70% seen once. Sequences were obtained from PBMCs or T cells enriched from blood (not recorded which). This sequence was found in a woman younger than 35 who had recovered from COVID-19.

The chain's CDR3 is CASSSLPFLAGGGRETQYF. CDR3 sequence (DNA): TGTGCCAGCAGCTCGCTCCCCTTTCTAGCGGGGGGCGGGCGAGAGACCCAGTACTTC. The chain is built from TRBV7-2 and TRBJ2-5; 11 bases fit TRBD2. The V gene end was trimmed by 4 bases and the J gene end by 4 bases; junction bases not matched to a gene: 17. The V gene's germline CDR1 is SGHTA and CDR2 FQGNSA. The CDR3 contains 19 residues.